This T cell receptor (beta chain) was found in a study of blood T cell repertoires in COVID-19. Study as a whole: Material from acute and convalescent COVID-19 was sourced from the United States, Italy and Spain. Nucleic acid was either cDNA or gDNA, and it came from T cells, B-cell-depleted T cells, or PBMCs.

Individuals drawn from 20 to 30 US areas were roughly 18 to 95 years old. Assignments of participants to cohorts depended upon their own reported clinical history. The junction had 3 bases not matched to a gene; V was cut back by 4 bases and J by 1 base. Germline values: CDR1 SGHDT, CDR2 YYEEEE. The CDR3 covers 14 residues. Libraries were prepared by immunoSEQ multiplex PCR; TCRdb keeps only in-frame clonotypes and omits some of them. Of under 300,000 clones in the sample, roughly 87% were seen once. This clonotype was sampled from a woman aged 25-40 years with acute COVID-19. Sequencing was carried out using PBMCs or T cells enriched from blood (not recorded which). The chain links TRBV5-6 to TRBJ2-7; 9 nucleotides match TRBD1. CDR3 loop: CASSPGQGSYEQYF. In DNA form, the CDR3 reads TGTGCCAGCAGCCCCGGACAGGGGTCCTACGAGCAGTACTTC. The entire variable domain, with the rest obtained from reference TRBV5-6 and TRBJ2-7, is as follows: DAGVTQSPTHLIKTRGQQVTLRCSPKSGHDTVSWYQQALGQGPQFIFQYYEEEERQRGNFPDRFSGHQFPNYSSELNVNALLLGDSALYLCASSPGQGSYEQYFGPGTRLTVT.